The following is a T cell receptor (beta chain) sequence with its context. Trimming took 1 base from V and 4 from J, leaving 14 bases between them. There are 16 residues in the CDR3. The germline V gene has CDR1 SGHVS and CDR2 FQNEAQ. The data were taken from a study of blood T cell repertoires in COVID-19. Study in general: Sites across the United States, Italy and Spain contributed samples from acute and convalescent COVID-19. From T cells, B-cell-depleted T cells, or PBMCs came the material, which was cDNA or gDNA.

Per the original data handling: Amplification from reference gene primers served as the basis for estimated nucleated cell counts. TCRdb's copy holds only in-frame clones and misses some; the assay was immunoSEQ multiplex PCR. The V and J calls and clone size come from that table; D and trimming were worked out from the DNA. The sample carries 70,000 to 80,000 clones, almost 85% recorded once. The sequenced material came from peripheral blood. The chain joins TRBV7-8 to TRBJ1-5, with D maybe TRBD1 (5 bases). The origin of this receptor is a man in his fifties or sixties with acute or convalescent COVID-19. As DNA, the CDR3 is TGTGCCAGCAGCTTAGTATCAGGGATGGGAAATCAGCCCCAGCATTTT. Translated: CASSLVSGMGNQPQHF.